This TCR beta chain was captured by sequencing in a study of Ad26.COV2.S vaccination and SARS-CoV-2 variants. Study-wide context: A participant enrolled in the COV1001 Ad26.COV2.S trial arm provided the sample.

The treatment denotes: over 15 received Ad26.COV2.S at low or high dose, single or two shots; about 5 received placebo; per-sample allocation not given. Repertoires come from day 63 after the first vaccine or placebo injection. Profiled with immunoSEQ multiplex PCR; TCRdb holds only in-frame clones, not every one. The sample includes approximately 280,000 clones, about 89% seen only once; the top ten take 2.5% to 3.5%. The ends were cut back, 1 base at V and 0 bases at J, with 12 bases in the middle. The CDR3 runs to 16 residues. CDR1 is SEHNR, CDR2 FQNEAQ, per germline (reference sequence). Broader study findings: Those who received the vaccine showed greater spike-specific TCR breadth than those given placebo.

A word on this clone: Its antigen remains unidentified.

This TCR derives from a person aged 18 to 59 who received the Ad26.COV2.S COVID-19 vaccine or a placebo. Source: peripheral blood, taken in a trial of Ad26.COV2.S vaccine versus placebo. This chain joins TRBV7-9 and TRBJ1-1; D may be TRBD1 (6 bases). The CDR3 DNA follows: TGTGCCAGCAGCTTAGTCTCAGGGGCTTTGAACACTGAAGCTTTCTTT. This translates into CASSLVSGALNTEAFF.